Described below is a single TCR beta chain sequence and its context. Authors' processing steps: For nucleated cells, counts were estimated from reference gene primer amplification. TCRdb's table, derived via immunoSEQ multiplex PCR, lists solely in-frame clones and lacks some. The D gene and trimming were derived from the DNA, and the V and J assignments and clone size from that table. The data show 53,000 or so clones, around nine tenths seen once. This sample was taken from a study of blood T cell repertoires in COVID-19. Study information: Spain, Italy and the United States supplied samples that represented acute and convalescent COVID-19. PBMCs, B-cell-depleted T cells, or T cells provided the cDNA or gDNA that made up the material.

The CDR3 runs to 12 residues. With 3 bases removed from V and 8 bases from J, the gap between germline ends came to 8 bases. Germline CDR1 SGHNT, CDR2 YENEEA. Sequences were obtained from peripheral blood. The genes are TRBV11-3 and TRBJ2-1; a weak D match, TRBD2 (6 bases). The source is a human donor in a cohort sampled during active COVID-19. The CDR3 region is CASSFAGYEQFF. CDR3 sequence (DNA): TGTGCCAGCAGCTTTGCGGGGTATGAGCAGTTCTTC.